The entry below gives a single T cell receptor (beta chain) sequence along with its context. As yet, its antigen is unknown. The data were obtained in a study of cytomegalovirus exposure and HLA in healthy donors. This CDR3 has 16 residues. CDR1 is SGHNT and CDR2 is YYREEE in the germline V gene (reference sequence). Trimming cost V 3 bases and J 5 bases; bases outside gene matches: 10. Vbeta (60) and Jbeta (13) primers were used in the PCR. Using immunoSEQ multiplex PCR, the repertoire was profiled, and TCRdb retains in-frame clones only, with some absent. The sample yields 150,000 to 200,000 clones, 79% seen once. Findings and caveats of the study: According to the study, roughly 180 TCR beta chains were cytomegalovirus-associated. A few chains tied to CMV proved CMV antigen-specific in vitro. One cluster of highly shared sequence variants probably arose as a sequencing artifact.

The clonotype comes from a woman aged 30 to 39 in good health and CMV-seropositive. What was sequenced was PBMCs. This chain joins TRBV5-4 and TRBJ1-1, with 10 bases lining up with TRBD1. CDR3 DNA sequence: TGTGCCAGCAGCTCCGCCTCGACAGGGGGCCCAACTGAAGCTTTCTTT. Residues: CASSSASTGGPTEAFF.